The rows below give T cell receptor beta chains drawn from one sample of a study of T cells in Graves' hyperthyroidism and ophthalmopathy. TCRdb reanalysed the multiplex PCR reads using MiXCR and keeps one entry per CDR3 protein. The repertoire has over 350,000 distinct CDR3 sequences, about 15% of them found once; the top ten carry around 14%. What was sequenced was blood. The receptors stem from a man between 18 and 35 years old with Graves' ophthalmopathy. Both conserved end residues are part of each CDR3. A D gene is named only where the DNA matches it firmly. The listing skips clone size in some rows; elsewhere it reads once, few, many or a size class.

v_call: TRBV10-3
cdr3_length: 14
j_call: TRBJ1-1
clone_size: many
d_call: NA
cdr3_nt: TGTGCCATCAATAACGGGGCCTTGAACACTGAAGCTTTCTTT
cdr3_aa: CAINNGALNTEAFF

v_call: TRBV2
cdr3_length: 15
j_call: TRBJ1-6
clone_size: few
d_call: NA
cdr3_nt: TGTGCCAGCAGTTTGATGACAGCCCAAAATTCACCCCTCCACTTT
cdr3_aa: CASSLMTAQNSPLHF

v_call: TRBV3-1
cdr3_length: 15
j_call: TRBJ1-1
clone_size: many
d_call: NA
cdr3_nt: TGTGCCAGCAGCCAAGATTGGGGAATGAACACTGAAGCTTTCTTT
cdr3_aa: CASSQDWGMNTEAFF

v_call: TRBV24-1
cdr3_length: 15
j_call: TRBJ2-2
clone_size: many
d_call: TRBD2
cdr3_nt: TGTGCCACCAGTGGTGGACTAGCGACCACCGGGGAGCTGTTTTTT
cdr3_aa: CATSGGLATTGELFF

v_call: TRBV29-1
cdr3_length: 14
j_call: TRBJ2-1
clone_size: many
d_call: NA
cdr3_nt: TGCAGCGTTTGGGGCGGGACAGCCTACAATGAGCAGTTCTTC
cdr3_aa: CSVWGGTAYNEQFF

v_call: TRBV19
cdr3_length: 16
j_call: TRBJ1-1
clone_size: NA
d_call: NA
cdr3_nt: TGTGCCAGTAGTATTTGGGCCCTGGGACTGAACACTGAAGCTTTCTTT
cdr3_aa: CASSIWALGLNTEAFF

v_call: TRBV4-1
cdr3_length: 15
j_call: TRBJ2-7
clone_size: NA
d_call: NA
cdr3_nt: TGCGCCAGCAGCCAAGTAAACAAGATGGACTACGAGCAGTACTTC
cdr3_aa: CASSQVNKMDYEQYF

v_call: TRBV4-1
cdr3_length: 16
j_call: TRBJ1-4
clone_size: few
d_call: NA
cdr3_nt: TGCGCCAGCAGCCAAGAATCCGGGACCGTGGGTGAAAAACTGTTTTTT
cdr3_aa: CASSQESGTVGEKLFF

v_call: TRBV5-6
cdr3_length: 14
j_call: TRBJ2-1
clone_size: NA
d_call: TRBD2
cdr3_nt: TGTGCCAGCAGCTTTCAACTCGGGAGGGGTGAGCAGTTCTTC
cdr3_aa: CASSFQLGRGEQFF

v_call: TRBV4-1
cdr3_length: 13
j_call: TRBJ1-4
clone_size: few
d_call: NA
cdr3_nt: TGCGCCAGCAGCCCCCTAAAGAATGAAAAACTGTTTTTT
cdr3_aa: CASSPLKNEKLFF

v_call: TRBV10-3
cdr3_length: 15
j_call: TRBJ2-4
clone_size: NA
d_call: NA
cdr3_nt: TGTGCCATCAGTGGGGTGGGGCCACCCAGGGGAATTCAGTACTTC
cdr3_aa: CAISGVGPPRGIQYF

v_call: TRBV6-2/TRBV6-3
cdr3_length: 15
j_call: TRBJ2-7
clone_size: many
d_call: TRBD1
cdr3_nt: TGTGCCAGCAGTTCCCGGGACAGCTACTCCTACGAGCAGTACTTC
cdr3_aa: CASSSRDSYSYEQYF

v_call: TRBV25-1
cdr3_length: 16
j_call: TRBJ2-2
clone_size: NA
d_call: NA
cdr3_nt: TGTGCCAGCAGTGAACCAGGACTGGCAAGGGTCGGGGAGCTGTTTTTT
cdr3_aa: CASSEPGLARVGELFF

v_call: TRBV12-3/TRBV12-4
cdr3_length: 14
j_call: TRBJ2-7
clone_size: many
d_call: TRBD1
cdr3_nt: TGTGCCAGCAGTCCGCCGGGACAGGCCGACGAGCAGTACTTC
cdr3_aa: CASSPPGQADEQYF

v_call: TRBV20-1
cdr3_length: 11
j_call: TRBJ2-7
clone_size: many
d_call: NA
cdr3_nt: TGCAGTGCTTCTAGGGGTTACGAGCAGTACTTC
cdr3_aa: CSASRGYEQYF

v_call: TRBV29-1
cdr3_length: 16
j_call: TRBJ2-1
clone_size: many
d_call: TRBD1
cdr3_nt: TGCAGCACCCCCACTGCCAGGGGGACAGCGTACAATGAGCAGTTCTTC
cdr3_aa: CSTPTARGTAYNEQFF

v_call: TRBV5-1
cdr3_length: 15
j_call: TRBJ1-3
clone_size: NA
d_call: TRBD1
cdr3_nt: TGCGCCAGCGGCCCCCGCGAGGGGGCTTTTGATACGCAATATTTT
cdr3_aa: CASGPREGAFDTQYF

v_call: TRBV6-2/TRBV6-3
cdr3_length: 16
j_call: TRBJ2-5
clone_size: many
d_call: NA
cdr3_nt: TGTGCCAGCAGCCAAGGACCGGCGACAGCACAAGAGACCCAGTACTTC
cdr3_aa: CASSQGPATAQETQYF

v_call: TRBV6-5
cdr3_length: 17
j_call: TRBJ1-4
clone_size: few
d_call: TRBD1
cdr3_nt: TGTGCCAGCAGTTACTCGGTCGGAGGGACAGGAAATAAAAAACTGTTTTTT
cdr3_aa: CASSYSVGGTGNKKLFF

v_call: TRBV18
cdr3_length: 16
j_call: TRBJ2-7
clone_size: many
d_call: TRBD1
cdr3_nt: TGTGCCAGCTCACCACCGGCGACAGGGACGGGGTACGAGCAGTACTTC
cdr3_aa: CASSPPATGTGYEQYF

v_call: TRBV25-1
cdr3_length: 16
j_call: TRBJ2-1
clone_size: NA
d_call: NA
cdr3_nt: TGTGCCAGCAGTGAAGGTGGGTCAGAGGTCTACAATGAGCAGTTCTTC
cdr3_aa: CASSEGGSEVYNEQFF

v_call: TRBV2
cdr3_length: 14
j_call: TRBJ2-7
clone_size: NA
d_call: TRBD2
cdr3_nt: TGTGCCAGCATGCTAGCGGTAGCAGCCTACGAGCAGTACTTC
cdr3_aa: CASMLAVAAYEQYF

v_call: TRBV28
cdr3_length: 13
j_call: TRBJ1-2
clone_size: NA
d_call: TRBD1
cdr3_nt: TGTGCCAGCAGGGCAGGGGGAAAGAAGGGCTACACCTTC
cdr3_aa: CASRAGGKKGYTF

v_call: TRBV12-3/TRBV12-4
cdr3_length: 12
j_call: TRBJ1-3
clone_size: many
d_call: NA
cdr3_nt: TGTGCCAGCAGGCCAACCAGAAACACCATATATTTT
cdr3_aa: CASRPTRNTIYF

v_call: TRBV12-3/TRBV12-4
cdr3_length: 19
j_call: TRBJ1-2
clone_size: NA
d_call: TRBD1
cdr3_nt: TGTGCCACCTTGGGGGGGGCAGGGGGAGGCCTACAGCTAAGATGGGGCTACACCTTC
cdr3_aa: CATLGGAGGGLQLRWGYTF

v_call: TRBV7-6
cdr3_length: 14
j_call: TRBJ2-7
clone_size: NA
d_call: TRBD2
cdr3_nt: TGTGCCAGCAGCTTTGGCGCGGGAGGTTACGAGCAGTACTTC
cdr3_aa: CASSFGAGGYEQYF

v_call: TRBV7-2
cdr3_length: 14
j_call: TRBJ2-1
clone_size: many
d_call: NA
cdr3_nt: TGTGCCAGCAGCTTAGATAGCGGTTTCAATGAGCAGTTCTTC
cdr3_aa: CASSLDSGFNEQFF

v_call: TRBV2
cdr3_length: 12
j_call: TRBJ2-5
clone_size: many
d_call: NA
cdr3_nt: TGTGCCGGACGAAGAGTGGGAGAGACCCAGTACTTC
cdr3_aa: CAGRRVGETQYF

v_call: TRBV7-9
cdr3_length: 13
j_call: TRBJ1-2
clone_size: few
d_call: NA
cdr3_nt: TGTGCCAGCAGCCTCCGGTTGGGGGATGGCTACACCTTC
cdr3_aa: CASSLRLGDGYTF

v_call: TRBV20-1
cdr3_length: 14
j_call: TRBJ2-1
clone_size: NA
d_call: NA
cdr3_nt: TGCAGTGCTAGGGTAGCTGATACCTACAATGAGCAGTTCTTC
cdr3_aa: CSARVADTYNEQFF

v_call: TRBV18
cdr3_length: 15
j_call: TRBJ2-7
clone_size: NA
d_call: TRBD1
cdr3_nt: TGTGCCAGCTCAGCGGGACAGGCTGGAACTAACGAGCAGTACTTC
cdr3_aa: CASSAGQAGTNEQYF

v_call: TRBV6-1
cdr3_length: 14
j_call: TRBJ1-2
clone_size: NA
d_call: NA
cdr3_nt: TGTGCCAGCAGTGAATATGGAGAAAACTATGGCTACACCTTC
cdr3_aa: CASSEYGENYGYTF

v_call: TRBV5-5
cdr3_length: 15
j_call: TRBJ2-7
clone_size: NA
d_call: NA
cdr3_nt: TGTGCCAGCAGCCTGCTGGACAGCTACCCCTACGAGCAGTACTTC
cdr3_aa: CASSLLDSYPYEQYF

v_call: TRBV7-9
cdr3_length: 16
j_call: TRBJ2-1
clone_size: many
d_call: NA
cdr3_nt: TGTGCCAGCAGCTTAGCGGATGGAGGCACCCTAGAGGGGCAGTTCTTC
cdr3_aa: CASSLADGGTLEGQFF

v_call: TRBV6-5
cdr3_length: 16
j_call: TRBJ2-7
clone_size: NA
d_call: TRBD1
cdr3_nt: TGTGCCAGCAGTTACTGGGGACAGGCCAATCTGCTCGAGCAGTACTTC
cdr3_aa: CASSYWGQANLLEQYF

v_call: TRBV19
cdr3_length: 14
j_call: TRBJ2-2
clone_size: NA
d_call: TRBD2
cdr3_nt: TGTGCCAGCGGGACTAGCGGGGGGGTCGGGGAGCTGTTTTTT
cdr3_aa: CASGTSGGVGELFF

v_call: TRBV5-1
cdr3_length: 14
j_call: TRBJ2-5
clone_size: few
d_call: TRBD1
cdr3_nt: TGCGCCAGCAGCGACGGGACAGGACAAGAGACCCAGTACTTC
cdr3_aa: CASSDGTGQETQYF

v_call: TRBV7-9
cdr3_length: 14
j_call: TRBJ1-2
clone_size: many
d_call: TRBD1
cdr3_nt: TGTGCCAGCAGCTTGGGACAGGGGGCGGATGGCTACACCTTC
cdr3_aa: CASSLGQGADGYTF

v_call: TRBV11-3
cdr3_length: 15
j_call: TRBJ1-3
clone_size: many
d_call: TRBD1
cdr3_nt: TGTGCCAGCAGGGACAGGGGAGTAAGTGGAAACACCATATATTTT
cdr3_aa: CASRDRGVSGNTIYF

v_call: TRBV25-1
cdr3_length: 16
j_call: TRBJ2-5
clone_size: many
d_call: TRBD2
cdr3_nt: TGTGCCAGCAGTGATGCCATCGGCGGGGGGGGAGAGACCCAGTACTTC
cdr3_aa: CASSDAIGGGGETQYF

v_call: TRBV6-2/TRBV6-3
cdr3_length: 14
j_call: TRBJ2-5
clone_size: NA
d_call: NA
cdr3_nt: TGTGCCAGCAGCCAGAATAAGGCCCAAGAGACCCAGTACTTC
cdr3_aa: CASSQNKAQETQYF

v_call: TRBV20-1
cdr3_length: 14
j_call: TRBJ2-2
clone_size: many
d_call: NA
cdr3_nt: TGCAGTGTCAGGGGGCTAGCGGGACCCGGGGAGCTGTTTTTT
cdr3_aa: CSVRGLAGPGELFF

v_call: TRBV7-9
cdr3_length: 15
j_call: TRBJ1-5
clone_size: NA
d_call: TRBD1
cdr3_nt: TGTGCCAGCAGCAAGACAGGGACGAGAAATCAGCCCCAGCATTTT
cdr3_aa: CASSKTGTRNQPQHF

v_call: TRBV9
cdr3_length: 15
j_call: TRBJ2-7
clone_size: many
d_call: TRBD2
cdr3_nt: TGTGCCAGCAGCGTCTCTAGCGGGTACTCCTACGAGCAGTACTTC
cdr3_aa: CASSVSSGYSYEQYF

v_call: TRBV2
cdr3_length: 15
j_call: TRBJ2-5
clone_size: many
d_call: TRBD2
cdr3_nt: TGTGCCAGCAGGGGGGCTAGCGGGACCCCAGAGACCCAGTACTTC
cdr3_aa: CASRGASGTPETQYF

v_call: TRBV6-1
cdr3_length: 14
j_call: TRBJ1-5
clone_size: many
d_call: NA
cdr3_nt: TGTGCCAGCAGTGAAAATCAGGATTCGCAGCCCCAGCATTTT
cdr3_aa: CASSENQDSQPQHF

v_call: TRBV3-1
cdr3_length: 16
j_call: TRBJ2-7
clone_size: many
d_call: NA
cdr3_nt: TGTGCCAGCAGCCAAAGGGGCCGACGGAGCTCCTACGAGCAGTACTTC
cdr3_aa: CASSQRGRRSSYEQYF